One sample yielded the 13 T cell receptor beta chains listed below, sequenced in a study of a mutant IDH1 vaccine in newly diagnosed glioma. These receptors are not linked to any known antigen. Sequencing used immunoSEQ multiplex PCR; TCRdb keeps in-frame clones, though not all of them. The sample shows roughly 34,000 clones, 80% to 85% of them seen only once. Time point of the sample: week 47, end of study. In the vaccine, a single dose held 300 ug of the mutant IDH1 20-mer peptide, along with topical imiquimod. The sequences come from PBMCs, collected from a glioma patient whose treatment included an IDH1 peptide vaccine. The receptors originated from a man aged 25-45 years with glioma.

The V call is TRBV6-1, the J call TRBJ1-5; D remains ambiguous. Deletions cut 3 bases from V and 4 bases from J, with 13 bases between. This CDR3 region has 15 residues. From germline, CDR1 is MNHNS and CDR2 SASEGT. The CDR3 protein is CASSEGPSANQPQHF. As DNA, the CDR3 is TGTGCCAGCAGTGAGGGCCCCTCCGCTAATCAGCCCCAGCATTTT.

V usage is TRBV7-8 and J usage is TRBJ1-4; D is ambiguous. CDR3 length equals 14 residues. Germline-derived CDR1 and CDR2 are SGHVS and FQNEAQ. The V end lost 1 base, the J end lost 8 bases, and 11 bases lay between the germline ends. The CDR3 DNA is TGTGCCAGCAGCTTAGGCAGGTTTGGCGAAAAACTGTTTTTT. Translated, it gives CASSLGRFGEKLFF.

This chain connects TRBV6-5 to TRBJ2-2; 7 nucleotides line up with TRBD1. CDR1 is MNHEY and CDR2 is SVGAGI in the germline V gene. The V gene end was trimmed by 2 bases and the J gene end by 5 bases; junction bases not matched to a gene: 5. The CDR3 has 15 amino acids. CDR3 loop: CASSYLQGVTGELFF. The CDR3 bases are TGTGCCAGCAGTTACCTCCAGGGGGTTACCGGGGAGCTGTTTTTT.

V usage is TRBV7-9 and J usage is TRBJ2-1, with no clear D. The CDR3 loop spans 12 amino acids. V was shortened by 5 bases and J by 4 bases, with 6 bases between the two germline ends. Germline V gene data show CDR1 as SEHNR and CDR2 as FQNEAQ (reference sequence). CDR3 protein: CASSQLYNEQFF. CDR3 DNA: TGTGCCAGCAGCCAACTATACAATGAGCAGTTCTTC.

CDR3 region: CSVEVARYTDTQYF. In DNA, the CDR3 is TGCAGCGTTGAAGTGGCGCGGTACACAGATACGCAGTATTTT. This sequence joins TRBV29-1 and TRBJ2-3; D unresolved. V dropped 1 base and J dropped 2 bases, with 10 bases sitting between them. This CDR3 contains 14 residues. Germline assignment: CDR1 SQVTM and CDR2 ANQGSEA.

Here the CDR3 reads CASSYRGANGNTIYF. CDR3 nucleotide sequence: TGTGCCAGCAGTTACCGGGGCGCCAATGGAAACACCATATATTTT. V usage is TRBV6-5 and J usage is TRBJ1-3; TRBD1 might be the D (5 bases). Trimming stripped 2 bases from V and 3 bases from J, with 11 bases between. This CDR3 is 15 amino acids long. Germline lookup yields CDR1 MNHEY and CDR2 SVGAGI.

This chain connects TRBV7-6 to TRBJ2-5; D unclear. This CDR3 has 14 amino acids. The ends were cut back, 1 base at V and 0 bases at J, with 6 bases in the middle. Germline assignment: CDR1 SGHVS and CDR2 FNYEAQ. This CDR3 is CASSLGIHQETQYF. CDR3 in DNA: TGTGCCAGCAGCTTAGGGATTCACCAAGAGACCCAGTACTTC.

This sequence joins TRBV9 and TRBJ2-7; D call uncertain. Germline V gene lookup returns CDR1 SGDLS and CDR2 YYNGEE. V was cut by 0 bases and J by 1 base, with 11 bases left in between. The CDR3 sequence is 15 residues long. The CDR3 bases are TGTGCCAGCAGCGTAGGAAGTTCTAGGTCCTACGAGCAGTACTTC. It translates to CASSVGSSRSYEQYF.

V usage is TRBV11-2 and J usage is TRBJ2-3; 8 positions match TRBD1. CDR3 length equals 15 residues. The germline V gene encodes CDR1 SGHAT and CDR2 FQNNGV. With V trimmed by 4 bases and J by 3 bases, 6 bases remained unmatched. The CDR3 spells CASSWSGTGTDTQYF. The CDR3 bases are TGTGCCAGCAGCTGGTCCGGGACAGGTACAGATACGCAGTATTTT.

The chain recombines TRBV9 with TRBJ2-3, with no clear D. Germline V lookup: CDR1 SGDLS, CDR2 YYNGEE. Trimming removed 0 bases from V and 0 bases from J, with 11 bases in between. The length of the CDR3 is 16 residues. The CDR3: CASSVGVLSSTDTQYF. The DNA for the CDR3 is TGTGCCAGCAGCGTAGGAGTACTGTCTAGCACAGATACGCAGTATTTT.

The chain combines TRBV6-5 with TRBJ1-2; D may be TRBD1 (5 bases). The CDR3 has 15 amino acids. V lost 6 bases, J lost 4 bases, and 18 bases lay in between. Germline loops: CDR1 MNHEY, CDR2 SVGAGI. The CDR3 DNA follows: TGTGCCAGCAGGGTTACCGTCAGGGCTTCCTATGGCTACACCTTC. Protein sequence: CASRVTVRASYGYTF.

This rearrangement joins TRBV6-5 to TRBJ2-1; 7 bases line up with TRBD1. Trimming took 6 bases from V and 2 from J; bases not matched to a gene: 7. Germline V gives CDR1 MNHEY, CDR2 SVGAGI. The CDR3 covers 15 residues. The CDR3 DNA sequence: TGTGCCAGCAGAAAAGGGGGCCGTGCCTACAATGAGCAGTTCTTC. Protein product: CASRKGGRAYNEQFF.

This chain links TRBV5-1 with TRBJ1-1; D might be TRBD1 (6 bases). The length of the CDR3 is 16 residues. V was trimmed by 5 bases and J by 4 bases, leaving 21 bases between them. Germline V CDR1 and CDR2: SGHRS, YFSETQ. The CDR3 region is CASSWSEGAGATEAFF. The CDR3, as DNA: TGCGCCAGCAGTTGGTCTGAAGGCGCAGGGGCCACTGAAGCTTTCTTT.